This T cell receptor (beta chain) was identified in a study of PD-1 blockade in classical Hodgkin lymphoma. To note about this clone: The junction differs from germline at one of its ends, possibly a read error.

Germline V gene sequence: CDR1 MNHEY, CDR2 SVGAGI. The CDR3 consists of 16 residues. The repertoire was sequenced with immunoSEQ multiplex PCR; TCRdb's copy has only in-frame clones and lacks some. Seen here are roughly 140,000 clones, about 78% observed once, and the top ten hold roughly 9.2%. Each of the patients experienced relapse following autologous stem cell transplantation, and their brentuximab vedotin exposure differed. This clonotype originated in a human donor with classical Hodgkin lymphoma. V is TRBV6-5 and J is TRBJ2-7, with TRBD2 as a possible D gene (6 bases). Source: peripheral blood mononuclear cells (PBMCs), taken before the second cycle of nivolumab. The CDR3 loop is CASSFGASVSSYGQYF. In nucleotides, the CDR3 is TGTGCCAGCAGTTTTGGGGCTAGCGTCTCCTCCTACGGGCAGTACTTC.